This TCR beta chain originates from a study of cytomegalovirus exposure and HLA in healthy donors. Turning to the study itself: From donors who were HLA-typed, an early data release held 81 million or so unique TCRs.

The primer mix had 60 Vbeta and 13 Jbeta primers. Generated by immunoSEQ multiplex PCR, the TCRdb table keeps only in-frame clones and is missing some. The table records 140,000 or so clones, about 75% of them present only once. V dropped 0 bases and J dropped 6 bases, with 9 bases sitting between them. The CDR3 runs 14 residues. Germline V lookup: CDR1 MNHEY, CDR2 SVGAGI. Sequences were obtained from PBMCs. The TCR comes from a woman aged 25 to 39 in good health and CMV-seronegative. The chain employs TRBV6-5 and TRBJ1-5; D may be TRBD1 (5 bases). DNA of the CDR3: TGTGCCAGCAGTTACTCCCAGGGAATTCAGCCCCAGCATTTT. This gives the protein CASSYSQGIQPQHF.